This T cell receptor beta chain is from a study of technical replicates of blood from a handful of donors. Sequenced by immunoSEQ multiplex PCR; TCRdb stores in-frame clones only, minus some. The data contain under 85,000 clones, roughly 93% of them singletons. What was sequenced was T cells isolated from PBMCs. This sequence originates from a human donor in good health.

The CDR3 region has the DNA TGCGCCAGCAGTGGTTTTGGGACAGGGAGTTACGAGCAGTACTTC. It is translated as CASSGFGTGSYEQYF. The gene calls are TRBV10-2 and TRBJ2-7, with 9 bases aligning to TRBD1. The CDR3 is 15 residues long. The V segment lost 4 bases and the J segment 4 bases; nucleotides outside the gene matches: 8. Germline V lookup: CDR1 WSHSY, CDR2 SAAADI.